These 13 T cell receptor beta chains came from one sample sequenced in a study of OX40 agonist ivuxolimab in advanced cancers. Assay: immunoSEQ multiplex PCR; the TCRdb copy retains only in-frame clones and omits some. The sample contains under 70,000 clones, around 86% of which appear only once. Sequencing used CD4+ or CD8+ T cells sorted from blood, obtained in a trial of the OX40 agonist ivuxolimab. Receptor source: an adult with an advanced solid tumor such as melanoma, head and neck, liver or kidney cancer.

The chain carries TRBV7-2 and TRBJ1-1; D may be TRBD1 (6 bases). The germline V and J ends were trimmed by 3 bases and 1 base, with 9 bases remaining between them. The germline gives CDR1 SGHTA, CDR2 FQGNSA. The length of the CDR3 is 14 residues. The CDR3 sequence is CASSLGHSNTEAFF. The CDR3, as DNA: TGTGCCAGCAGCTTGGGACACTCGAACACTGAAGCTTTCTTT.

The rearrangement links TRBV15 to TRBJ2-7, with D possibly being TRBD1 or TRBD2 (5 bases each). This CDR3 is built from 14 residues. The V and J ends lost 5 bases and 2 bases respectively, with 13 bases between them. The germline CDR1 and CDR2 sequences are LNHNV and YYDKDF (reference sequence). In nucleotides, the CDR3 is TGTGCCACCAGCTCCCGGGACCCTCCCTACGAGCAGTACTTC. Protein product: CATSSRDPPYEQYF.

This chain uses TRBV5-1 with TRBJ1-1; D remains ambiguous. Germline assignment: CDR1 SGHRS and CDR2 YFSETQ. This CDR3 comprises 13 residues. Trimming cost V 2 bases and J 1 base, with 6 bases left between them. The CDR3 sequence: CASSFHENTEAFF. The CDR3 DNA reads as TGCGCCAGCAGCTTCCACGAGAACACTGAAGCTTTCTTT.

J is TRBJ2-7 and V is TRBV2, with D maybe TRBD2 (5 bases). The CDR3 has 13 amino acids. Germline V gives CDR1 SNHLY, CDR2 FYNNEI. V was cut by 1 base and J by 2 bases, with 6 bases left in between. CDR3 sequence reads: CASSEGLTYEQYF. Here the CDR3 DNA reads TGTGCCAGCAGTGAAGGACTAACCTACGAGCAGTACTTC.

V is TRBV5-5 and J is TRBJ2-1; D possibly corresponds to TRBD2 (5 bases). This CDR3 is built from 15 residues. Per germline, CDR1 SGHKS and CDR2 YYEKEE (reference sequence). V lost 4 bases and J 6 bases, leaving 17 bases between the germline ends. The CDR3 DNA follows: TGTGCCAGCAGCCCTACCCCGGACTCACTCAATGAGCAGTTCTTC. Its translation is CASSPTPDSLNEQFF.

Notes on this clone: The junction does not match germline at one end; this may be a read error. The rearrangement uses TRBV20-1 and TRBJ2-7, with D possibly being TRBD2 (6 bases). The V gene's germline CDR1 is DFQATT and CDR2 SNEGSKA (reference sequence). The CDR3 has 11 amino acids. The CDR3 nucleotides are TGCAGTGCTAGAGATGCGGGACGACCTCGCTTC. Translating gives CSARDAGRPRF.

CDR3 amino acids: CASSLSRGDSHGEKLFF. The CDR3 DNA reads TGTGCCAGCAGCTTAAGCCGGGGCGACTCTCATGGGGAAAAACTGTTTTTT. The chain employs TRBV7-9 and TRBJ1-4; possibly TRBD1 for D (5 bases). Germline V lookup: CDR1 SEHNR, CDR2 FQNEAQ (reference sequence). This CDR3 comprises 17 residues. The V gene lost 2 bases and the J gene lost 8 bases, with 21 bases spanning the gap.

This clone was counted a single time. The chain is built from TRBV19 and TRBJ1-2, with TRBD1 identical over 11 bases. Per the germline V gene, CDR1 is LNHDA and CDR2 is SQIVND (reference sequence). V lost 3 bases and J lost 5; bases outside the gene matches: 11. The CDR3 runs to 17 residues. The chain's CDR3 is CASSIAPGTGGSYGYTF. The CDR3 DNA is TGTGCCAGTAGTATTGCCCCCGGGACAGGGGGATCATATGGCTACACCTTC.

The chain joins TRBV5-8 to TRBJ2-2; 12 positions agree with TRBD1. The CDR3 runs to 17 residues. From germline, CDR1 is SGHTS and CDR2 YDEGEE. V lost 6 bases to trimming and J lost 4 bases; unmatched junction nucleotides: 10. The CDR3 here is CASNPGQGAFGTGELFF. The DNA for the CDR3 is TGTGCCAGCAATCCGGGACAGGGGGCGTTCGGCACCGGGGAGCTGTTTTTT.

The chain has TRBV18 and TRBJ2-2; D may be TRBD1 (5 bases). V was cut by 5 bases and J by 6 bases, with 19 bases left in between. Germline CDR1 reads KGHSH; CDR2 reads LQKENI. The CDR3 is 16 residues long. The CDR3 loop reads CASSSRQSVGSGELFF. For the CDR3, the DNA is TGTGCCAGCTCAAGCAGACAGTCCGTGGGTTCCGGGGAGCTGTTTTTT.

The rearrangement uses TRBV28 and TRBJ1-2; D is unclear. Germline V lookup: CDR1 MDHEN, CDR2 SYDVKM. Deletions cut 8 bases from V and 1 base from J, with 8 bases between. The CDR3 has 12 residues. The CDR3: CASLFDNYGYTF. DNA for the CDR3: TGTGCCAGCTTATTCGATAACTATGGCTACACCTTC.

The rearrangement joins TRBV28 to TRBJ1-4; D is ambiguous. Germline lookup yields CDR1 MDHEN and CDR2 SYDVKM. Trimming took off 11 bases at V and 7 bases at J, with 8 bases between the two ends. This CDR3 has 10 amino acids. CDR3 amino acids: CARRSEKLFF. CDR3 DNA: TGTGCCCGAAGGAGTGAAAAACTGTTTTTT.

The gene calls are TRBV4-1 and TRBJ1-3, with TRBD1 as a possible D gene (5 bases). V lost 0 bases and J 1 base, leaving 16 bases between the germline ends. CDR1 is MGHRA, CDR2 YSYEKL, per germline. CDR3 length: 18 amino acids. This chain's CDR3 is CASSQDLIQVRSGNTIYF. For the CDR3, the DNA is TGCGCCAGCAGCCAAGATCTTATACAGGTCAGATCTGGAAACACCATATATTTT.